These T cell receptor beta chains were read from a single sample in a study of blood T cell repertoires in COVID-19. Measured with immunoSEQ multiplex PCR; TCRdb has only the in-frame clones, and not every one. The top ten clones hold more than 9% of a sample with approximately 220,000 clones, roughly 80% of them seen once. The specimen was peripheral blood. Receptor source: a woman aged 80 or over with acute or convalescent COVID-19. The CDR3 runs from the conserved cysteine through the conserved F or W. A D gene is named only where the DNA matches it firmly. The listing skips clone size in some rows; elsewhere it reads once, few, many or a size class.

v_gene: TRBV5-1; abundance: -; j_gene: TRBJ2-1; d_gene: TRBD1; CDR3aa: CASSLEGQGSYNEQFF; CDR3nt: TGCGCCAGCAGCCTGGAGGGACAGGGGTCCTACAATGAGCAGTTCTTC
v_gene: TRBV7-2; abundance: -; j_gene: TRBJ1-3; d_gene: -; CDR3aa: CASSLQGFGNTIYF; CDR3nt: TGTGCCAGCAGCTTACAGGGATTTGGAAACACCATATATTTT
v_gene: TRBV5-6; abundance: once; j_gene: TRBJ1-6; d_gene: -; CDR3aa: CASSLFDTDNYNSPLHF; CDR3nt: TGTGCCAGCAGCTTGTTTGACACGGACAACTATAATTCACCCCTCCACTTT
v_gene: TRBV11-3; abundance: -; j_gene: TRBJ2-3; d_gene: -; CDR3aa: CASSIRTRSMVDTQYF; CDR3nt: TGTGCCAGCAGCATACGGACACGGTCAATGGTAGATACGCAGTATTTT
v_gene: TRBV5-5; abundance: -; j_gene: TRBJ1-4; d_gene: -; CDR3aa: CASSLGAATNEKLFF; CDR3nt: TGTGCCAGCAGCTTAGGGGCTGCAACTAATGAAAAACTGTTTTTT
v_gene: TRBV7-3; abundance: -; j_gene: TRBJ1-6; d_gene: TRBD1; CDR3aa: CASSSTGDSNSPLHF; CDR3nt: TGTGCCAGCAGCTCCACAGGGGATAGTAATTCACCCCTCCACTTT
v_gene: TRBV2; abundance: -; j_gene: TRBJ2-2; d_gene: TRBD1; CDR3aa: CASSGQGVVRTGELFF; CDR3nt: TGTGCCAGCAGTGGGCAGGGGGTAGTACGGACCGGGGAGCTGTTTTTT
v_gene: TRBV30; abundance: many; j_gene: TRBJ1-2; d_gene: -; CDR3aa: CASTDGGPGGYTF; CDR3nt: TGTGCCTCCACCGACGGGGGGCCGGGGGGCTACACCTTC
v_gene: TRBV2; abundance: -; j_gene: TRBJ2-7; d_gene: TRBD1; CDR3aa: CASTQGVSYEQYF; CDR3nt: TGTGCCAGCACTCAGGGGGTGTCCTACGAGCAGTACTTC
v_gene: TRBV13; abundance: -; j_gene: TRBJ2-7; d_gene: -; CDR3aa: CASSFTGLEYEQYF; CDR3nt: TGTGCCAGCAGCTTTACAGGGCTGGAATACGAGCAGTACTTC
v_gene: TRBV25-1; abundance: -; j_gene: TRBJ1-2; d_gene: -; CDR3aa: CASSGFVGRYGYTF; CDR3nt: TGTGCCAGCAGTGGATTCGTTGGGCGCTATGGCTACACCTTC
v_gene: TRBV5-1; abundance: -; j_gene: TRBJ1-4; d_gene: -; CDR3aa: CASSKETATNEKLFF; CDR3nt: TGCGCCAGCAGCAAGGAGACAGCAACTAATGAAAAACTGTTTTTT
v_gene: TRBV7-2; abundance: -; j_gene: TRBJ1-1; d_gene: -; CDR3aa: CASSRTVEAFF; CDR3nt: TGTGCCAGCAGCCGGACAGTTGAAGCTTTCTTT
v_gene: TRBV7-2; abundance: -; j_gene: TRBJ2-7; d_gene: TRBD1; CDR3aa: CASSLARDRGSSEQYF; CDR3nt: TGTGCCAGCAGCTTAGCGCGGGACAGGGGATCTTCCGAGCAGTACTTC
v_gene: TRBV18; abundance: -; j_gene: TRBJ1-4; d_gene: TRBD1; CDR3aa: CASSPQGATNEKLFF; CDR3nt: TGTGCCAGCTCACCTCAGGGGGCAACTAATGAAAAACTGTTTTTT
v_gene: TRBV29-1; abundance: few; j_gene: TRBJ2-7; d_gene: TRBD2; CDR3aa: CSVRSSGSYEQYF; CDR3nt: TGCAGCGTTCGGTCTAGCGGCTCCTACGAGCAGTACTTC
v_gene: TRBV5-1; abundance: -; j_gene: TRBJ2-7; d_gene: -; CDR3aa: CASSERTVTYEQYF; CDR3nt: TGCGCCAGCAGCGAGAGGACAGTAACCTACGAGCAGTACTTC
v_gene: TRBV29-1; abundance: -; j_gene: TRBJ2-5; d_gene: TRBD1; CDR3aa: CSVVQGAVGETQYF; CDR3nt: TGCAGCGTTGTACAGGGGGCGGTGGGAGAGACCCAGTACTTC
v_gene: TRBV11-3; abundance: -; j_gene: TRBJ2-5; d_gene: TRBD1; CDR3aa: CASSLPGQGKRETQYF; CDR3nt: TGTGCCAGCAGCTTACCGGGACAGGGGAAGCGAGAGACCCAGTACTTC